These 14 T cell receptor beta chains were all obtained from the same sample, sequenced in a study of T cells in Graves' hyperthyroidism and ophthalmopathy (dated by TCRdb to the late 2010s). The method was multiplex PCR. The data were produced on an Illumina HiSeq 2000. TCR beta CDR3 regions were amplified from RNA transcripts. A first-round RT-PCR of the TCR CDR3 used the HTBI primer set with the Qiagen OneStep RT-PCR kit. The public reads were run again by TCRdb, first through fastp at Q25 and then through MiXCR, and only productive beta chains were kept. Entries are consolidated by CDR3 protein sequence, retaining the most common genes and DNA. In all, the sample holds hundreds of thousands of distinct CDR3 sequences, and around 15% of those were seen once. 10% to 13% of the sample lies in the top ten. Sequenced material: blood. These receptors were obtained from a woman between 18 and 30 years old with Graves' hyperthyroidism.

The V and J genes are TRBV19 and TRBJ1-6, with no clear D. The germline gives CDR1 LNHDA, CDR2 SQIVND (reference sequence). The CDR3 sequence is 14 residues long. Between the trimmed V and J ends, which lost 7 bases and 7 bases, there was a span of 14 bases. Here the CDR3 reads CASKDRAPNSPLHF. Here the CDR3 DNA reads TGTGCCAGTAAAGACCGGGCCCCCAATTCACCCCTCCACTTT.

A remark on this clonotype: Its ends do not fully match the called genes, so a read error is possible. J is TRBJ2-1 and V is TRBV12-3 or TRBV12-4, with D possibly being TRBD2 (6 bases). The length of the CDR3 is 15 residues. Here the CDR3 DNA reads TGTGCCAGCAGTTTAAGGAGGACTAACAACAATGAGCAGCTCTTC. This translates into CASSLRRTNNNEQLF.

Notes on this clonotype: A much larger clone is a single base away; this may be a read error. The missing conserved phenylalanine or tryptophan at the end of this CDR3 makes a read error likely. For the CDR3, the DNA is TGTGCCTCTCTCCGGGACAGCACCTACGAGCAGTACCTC. Translation gives CASLRDSTYEQYL. This chain uses TRBV30 with TRBJ2-7; 7 bases agree with TRBD1. V shed 7 bases and J 2 bases; nucleotides not matched to a gene: 8. This CDR3 contains 13 residues. Germline V lookup: CDR1 GTSNPN, CDR2 SVGIG (reference sequence).

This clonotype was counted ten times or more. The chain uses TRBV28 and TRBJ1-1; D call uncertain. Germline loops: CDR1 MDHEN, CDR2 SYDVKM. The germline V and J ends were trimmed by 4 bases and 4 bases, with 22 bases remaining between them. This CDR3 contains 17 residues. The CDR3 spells CASSSRRHALPPTEAFF. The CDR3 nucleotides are TGTGCCAGCAGTTCCCGAAGACACGCCCTACCCCCCACTGAAGCTTTCTTT.

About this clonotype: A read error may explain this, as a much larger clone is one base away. CDR3 amino acids: CASTHLPTGGAAKNIQCF. The CDR3 coding sequence is TGTGCCAGCACCCACCTCCCAACGGGGGGCGCGGCCAAAAACATTCAGTGCTTC. The V gene is TRBV11-3, the J gene TRBJ2-4; possibly TRBD2 for D (7 bases). Germline V CDR1 and CDR2: SGHNT, YENEEA. The CDR3 runs 18 residues.

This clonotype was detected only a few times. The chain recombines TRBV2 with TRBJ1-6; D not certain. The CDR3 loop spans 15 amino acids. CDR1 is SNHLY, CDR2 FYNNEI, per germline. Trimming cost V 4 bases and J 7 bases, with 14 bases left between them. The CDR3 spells CASSGPSVGNSPLHF. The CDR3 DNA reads TGTGCCAGCAGTGGCCCCTCGGTGGGGAATTCACCCCTCCACTTT.

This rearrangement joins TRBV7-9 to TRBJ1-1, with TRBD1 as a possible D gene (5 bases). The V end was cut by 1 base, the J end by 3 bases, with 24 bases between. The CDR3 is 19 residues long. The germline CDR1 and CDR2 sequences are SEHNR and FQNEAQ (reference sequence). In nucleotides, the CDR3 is TGTGCCAGCAGCTTAGGACCTGGAGGGGTGGCTTATCAGGACACTGAAGCTTTCTTT. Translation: CASSLGPGGVAYQDTEAFF. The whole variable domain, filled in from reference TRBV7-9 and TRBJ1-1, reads DTGVSQNPRHKITKRGQNVTFRCDPISEHNRLYWYRQTLGQGPEFLTYFQNEAQLEKSRLLSDRFSAERPKGSFSTLEIQRTEQGDSAMYLCASSLGPGGVAYQDTEAFFGQGTRLTVV.

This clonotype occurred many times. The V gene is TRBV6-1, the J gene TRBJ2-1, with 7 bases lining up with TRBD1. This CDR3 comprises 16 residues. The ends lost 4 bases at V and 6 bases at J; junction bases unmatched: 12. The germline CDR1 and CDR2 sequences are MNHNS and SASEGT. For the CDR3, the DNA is TGTGCCAGCAGTGGAAACAGGGGTTACCCTGGCAATGAGCAGTTCTTC. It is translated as CASSGNRGYPGNEQFF.

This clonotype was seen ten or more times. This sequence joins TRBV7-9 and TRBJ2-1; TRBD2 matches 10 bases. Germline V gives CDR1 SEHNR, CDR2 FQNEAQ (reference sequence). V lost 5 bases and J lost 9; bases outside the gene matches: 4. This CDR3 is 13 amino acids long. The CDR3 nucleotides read TGTGCCAGCAGCATTAGCGGGAGGAGTGAGCAGTTCTTC. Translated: CASSISGRSEQFF. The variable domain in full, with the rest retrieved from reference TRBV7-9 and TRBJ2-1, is DTGVSQNPRHKITKRGQNVTFRCDPISEHNRLYWYRQTLGQGPEFLTYFQNEAQLEKSRLLSDRFSAERPKGSFSTLEIQRTEQGDSAMYLCASSISGRSEQFFGPGTRLTVL.

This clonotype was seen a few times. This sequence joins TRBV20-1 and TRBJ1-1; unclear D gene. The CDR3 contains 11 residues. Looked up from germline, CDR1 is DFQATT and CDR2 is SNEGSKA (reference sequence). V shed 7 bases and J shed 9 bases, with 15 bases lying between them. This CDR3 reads CSVPGPGKAFF. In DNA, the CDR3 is TGCAGTGTTCCGGGCCCCGGGAAAGCTTTCTTT.

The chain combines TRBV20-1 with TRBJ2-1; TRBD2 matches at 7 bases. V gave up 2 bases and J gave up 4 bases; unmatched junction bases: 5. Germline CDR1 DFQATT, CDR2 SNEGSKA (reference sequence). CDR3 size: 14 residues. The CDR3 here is CSARNRDYYNEQFF. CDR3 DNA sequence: TGCAGTGCTAGAAATAGGGACTATTACAATGAGCAGTTCTTC.

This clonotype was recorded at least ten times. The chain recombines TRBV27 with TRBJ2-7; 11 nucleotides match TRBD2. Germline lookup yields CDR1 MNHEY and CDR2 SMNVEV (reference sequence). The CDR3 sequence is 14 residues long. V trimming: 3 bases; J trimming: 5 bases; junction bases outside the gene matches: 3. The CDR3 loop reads CASSFGTSGNEQYF. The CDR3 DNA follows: TGTGCCAGCAGTTTTGGGACTAGCGGAAACGAGCAGTACTTC.

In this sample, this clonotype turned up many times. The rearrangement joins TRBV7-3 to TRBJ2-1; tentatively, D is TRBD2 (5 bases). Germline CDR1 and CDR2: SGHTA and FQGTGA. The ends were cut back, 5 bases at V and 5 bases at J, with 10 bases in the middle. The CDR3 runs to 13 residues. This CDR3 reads CASSMDSDNEQFF. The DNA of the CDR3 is TGTGCCAGCAGCATGGACTCAGACAATGAGCAGTTCTTC.

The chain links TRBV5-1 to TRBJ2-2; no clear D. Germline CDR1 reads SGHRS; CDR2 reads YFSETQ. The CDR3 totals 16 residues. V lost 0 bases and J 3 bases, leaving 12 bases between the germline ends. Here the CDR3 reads CASSLGRLQDTGELFF. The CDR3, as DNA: TGCGCCAGCAGCTTGGGACGGCTGCAGGACACCGGGGAGCTGTTTTTT.